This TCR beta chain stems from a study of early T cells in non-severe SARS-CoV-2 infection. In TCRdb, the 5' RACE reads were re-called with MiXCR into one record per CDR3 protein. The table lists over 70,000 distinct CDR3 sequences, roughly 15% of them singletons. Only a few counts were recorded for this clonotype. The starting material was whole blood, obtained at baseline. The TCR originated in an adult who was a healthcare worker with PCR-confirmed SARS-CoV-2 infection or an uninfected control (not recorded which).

In DNA, the CDR3 is TGCGCCTGCACCGGGACAACATCTAACTATGGCTACACCTTC. Its protein product is CACTGTTSNYGYTF. The J gene is TRBJ1-2, the V gene TRBV5-1; D perhaps matches TRBD1 (6 bases). Germline CDR1 reads SGHRS; CDR2 reads YFSETQ. V dropped 10 bases and J dropped 0 bases, with 16 bases sitting between them. CDR3 length equals 14 residues. Full variable domain (outside the CDR3, taken from reference TRBV5-1 and TRBJ1-2): KAGVTQTPRYLIKTRGQQVTLSCSPISGHRSVSWYQQTPGQGLQFLFEYFSETQRNKGNFPGRFSGRQFSNSRSEMNVSTLELGDSALYLCACTGTTSNYGYTFGSGTRLTVV.